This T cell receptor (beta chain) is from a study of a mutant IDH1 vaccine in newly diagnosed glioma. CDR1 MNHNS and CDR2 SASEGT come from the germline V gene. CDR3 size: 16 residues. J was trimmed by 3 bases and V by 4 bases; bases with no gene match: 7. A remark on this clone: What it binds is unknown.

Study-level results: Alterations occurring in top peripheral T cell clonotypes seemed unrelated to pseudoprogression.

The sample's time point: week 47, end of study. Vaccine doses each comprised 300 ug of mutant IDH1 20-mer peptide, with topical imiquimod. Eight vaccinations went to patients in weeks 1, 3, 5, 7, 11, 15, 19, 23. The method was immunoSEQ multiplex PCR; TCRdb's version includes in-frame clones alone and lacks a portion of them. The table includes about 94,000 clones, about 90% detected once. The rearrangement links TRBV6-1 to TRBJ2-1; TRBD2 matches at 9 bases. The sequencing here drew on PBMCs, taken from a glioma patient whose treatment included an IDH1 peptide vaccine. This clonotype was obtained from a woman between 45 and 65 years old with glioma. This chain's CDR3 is CASSGGLAGHYNEQFF. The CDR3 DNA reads TGTGCCAGCAGTGGAGGGCTAGCGGGGCACTACAATGAGCAGTTCTTC.